This T cell receptor beta chain is from a study of blood T cells in healthy people across ages. In the study overall: Template switching caught about one barcoded beta molecule for each two T cells. Study conclusions and caveats: Bulk PBMC profiling left naive and antigen-experienced comparisons inconclusive.

This clonotype was found a few times. Its target is not known. A J-beta primer mix and a sample-barcoded 5' primer were used in a second PCR of about 7 to 12 cycles. Each CDR3 protein gets one entry after TCRdb re-called the 5' RACE reads with MiXCR. This table holds 650,000 to 1,000,000 distinct CDR3 sequences, about 46% found once. The CDR3 has 16 residues. V was clipped by 2 bases and J by 8 bases; unmatched bases: 9. Germline assignment: CDR1 SGHRS and CDR2 YFSETQ. This rearrangement joins TRBV5-1 to TRBJ2-1, with TRBD2 identical over 11 bases. The clonotype originates from an elderly man in good health. The source material was blood. The CDR3 region has the DNA TGCGCCAGCAGCTTTGTCGGGACTAGCGGAATCGATGAGCAGTTCTTC. Translation gives CASSFVGTSGIDEQFF.